This entry describes one T cell receptor beta chain. The sample originates from a study of blood T cell repertoires in COVID-19. At the level of the study: PBMCs, B-cell-depleted T cells, or T cells were the source of the cDNA or gDNA that made up the material.

As originally analysed: How many nucleated cells were present was estimated from reference gene primer amplification. Generated by immunoSEQ multiplex PCR, the TCRdb table keeps only in-frame clones and is missing some. D and trimming come from the DNA, and the V and J calls and clone size come from that table. The table lists approximately 120,000 clones, around three quarters of them singletons. The CDR3 is 14 residues long. Germline CDR1 SGDLS, CDR2 YYNGEE. Trimming shortened V by 3 bases and J by 7 bases, and 13 bases separated the two germline ends. The sequence derives from a woman in her 70s with acute or convalescent COVID-19. The rearrangement joins TRBV9 to TRBJ1-4; D is perhaps TRBD1 (6 bases). Source material: peripheral blood. The CDR3 DNA reads TGTGCCAGCAGCGCATTCGGGACAACTGAAAAACTGTTTTTT. It yields the protein CASSAFGTTEKLFF. The full variable domain, in which reference TRBV9 and TRBJ1-4 provide the parts outside the CDR3, is DSGVTQTPKHLITATGQRVTLRCSPRSGDLSVYWYQQSLDQGLQFLIQYYNGEERAKGNILERFSAQQFPDLHSELNLSSLELGDSALYFCASSAFGTTEKLFFGSGTQLSVL.